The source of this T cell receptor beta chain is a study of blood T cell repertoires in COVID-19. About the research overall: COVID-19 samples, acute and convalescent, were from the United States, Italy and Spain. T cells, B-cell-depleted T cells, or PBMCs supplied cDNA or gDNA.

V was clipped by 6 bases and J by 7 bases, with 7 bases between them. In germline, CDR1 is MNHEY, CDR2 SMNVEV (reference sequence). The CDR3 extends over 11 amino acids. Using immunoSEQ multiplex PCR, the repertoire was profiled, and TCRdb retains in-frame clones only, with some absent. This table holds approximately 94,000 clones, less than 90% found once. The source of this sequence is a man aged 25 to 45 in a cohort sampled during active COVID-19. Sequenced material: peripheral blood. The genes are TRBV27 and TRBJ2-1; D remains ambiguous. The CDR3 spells CASSHSNEQFF. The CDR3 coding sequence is TGTGCCAGCAGCCACAGTAATGAGCAGTTCTTC.